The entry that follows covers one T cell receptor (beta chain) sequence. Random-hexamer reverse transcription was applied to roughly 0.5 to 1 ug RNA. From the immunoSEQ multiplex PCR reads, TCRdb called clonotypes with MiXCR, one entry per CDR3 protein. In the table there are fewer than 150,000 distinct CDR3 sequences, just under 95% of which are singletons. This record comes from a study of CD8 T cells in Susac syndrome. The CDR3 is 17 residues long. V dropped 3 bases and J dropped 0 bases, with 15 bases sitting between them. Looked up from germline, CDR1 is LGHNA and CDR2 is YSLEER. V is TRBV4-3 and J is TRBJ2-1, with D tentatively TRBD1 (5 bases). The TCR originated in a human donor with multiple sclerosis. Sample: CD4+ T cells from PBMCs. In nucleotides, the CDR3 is TGCGCCAGCAGCCACCTAGGGGCTTCTAGCTCCTACAATGAGCAGTTCTTC. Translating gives CASSHLGASSSYNEQFF.